These T cell receptor beta chains were read from a single sample in a study of T cell changes during pregnancy in multiple sclerosis. This table comes from immunoSEQ multiplex PCR, and its TCRdb copy is limited to in-frame clones, with some not included. The sample holds around 51,000 clones; approximately 93% are singletons and the top ten take roughly 1.8%. The sequencing here drew on peripheral blood, taken in the second trimester of pregnancy. These TCRs come from a female donor with multiple sclerosis, enrolled in a pregnancy study. CDR3s include the opening cysteine and the closing phenylalanine or tryptophan. A D gene is named only where the DNA matches it firmly. Rows give clone size only sometimes, using once, few, many, or a class for an expanded clone.

J: TRBJ1-2; D: TRBD1; size: .; V: TRBV27; CDR3: CASSSTGTGAYGYTF; DNA: TGTGCCAGCAGTTCGACAGGGACAGGGGCGTATGGCTACACCTTC
J: TRBJ2-3; D: TRBD1; size: .; V: TRBV27; CDR3: CASSLKFRSGGGTDTQYF; DNA: TGTGCCAGCAGTTTGAAGTTCCGGTCAGGGGGTGGGACAGATACGCAGTATTTT
J: TRBJ1-5; D: .; size: once; V: TRBV7-2; CDR3: CASSRTISTPQHF; DNA: TGTGCCAGCAGCCGAACTATAAGTACGCCCCAGCATTTT
J: TRBJ1-1; D: .; size: .; V: TRBV30; CDR3: CAWSAPPLFGGYMNTEAFF; DNA: TGTGCCTGGAGTGCACCCCCGCTTTTTGGGGGGTACATGAACACTGAAGCTTTCTTT
J: TRBJ2-7; D: TRBD2; size: .; V: TRBV10-3; CDR3: CAISDPLAGVSEQYF; DNA: TGTGCCATCAGTGATCCGCTAGCGGGAGTGAGCGAGCAGTACTTC
J: TRBJ2-7; D: TRBD2; size: .; V: TRBV5-1; CDR3: CASSTTSGSGEQYF; DNA: TGCGCCAGCAGCACCACTAGCGGGAGTGGCGAGCAGTACTTC
J: TRBJ2-3; D: .; size: .; V: TRBV25-1; CDR3: CASRGSDTQYF; DNA: TGTGCCAGCCGAGGGTCGGATACGCAGTATTTT
J: TRBJ2-3; D: .; size: .; V: TRBV29-1; CDR3: CSARDGGYTDTQYF; DNA: TGCAGCGCTAGGGACGGGGGATACACAGATACGCAGTATTTT
J: TRBJ2-7; D: .; size: .; V: TRBV6-5; CDR3: CASSYGGQSHEQYF; DNA: TGTGCCAGCAGTTACGGGGGACAAAGTCACGAGCAGTACTTC
J: TRBJ2-3; D: TRBD2; size: .; V: TRBV27; CDR3: CASSKGLAGVGTDTQYF; DNA: TGTGCCAGCAGCAAGGGACTAGCGGGAGTAGGGACAGATACGCAGTATTTT
J: TRBJ2-1; D: TRBD2; size: once; V: TRBV6-1; CDR3: CASSENRLAPDNEQFF; DNA: TGTGCCAGCAGTGAAAACCGACTAGCCCCCGACAATGAGCAGTTCTTC
J: TRBJ2-5; D: TRBD2; size: .; V: TRBV11-3; CDR3: CASSVRTGTIQETQYF; DNA: TGTGCCAGCAGCGTCAGAACCGGGACTATACAAGAGACCCAGTACTTC
J: TRBJ2-2; D: TRBD2; size: .; V: TRBV19; CDR3: CASSIIAGVITGELFF; DNA: TGTGCCAGTAGTATTATAGCGGGAGTTATCACCGGGGAGCTGTTTTTT
J: TRBJ2-1; D: TRBD1; size: .; V: TRBV7-2; CDR3: CASSFRGQWHEQFF; DNA: TGTGCCAGCAGCTTTAGGGGACAGTGGCATGAGCAGTTCTTC
J: TRBJ2-7; D: TRBD1; size: .; V: TRBV7-9; CDR3: CASSPGQGNEQYF; DNA: TGTGCCAGCAGCCCGGGACAGGGGAACGAGCAGTACTTC
J: TRBJ2-1; D: TRBD2; size: .; V: TRBV11-2; CDR3: CASSLGSLAVSYNEQFF; DNA: TGTGCCAGCAGCTTAGGTAGCCTAGCGGTCTCCTACAATGAGCAGTTCTTC
J: TRBJ2-1; D: TRBD1; size: .; V: TRBV7-9; CDR3: CASSIGTGFDNEQFF; DNA: TGTGCCAGCAGCATCGGGACAGGGTTCGACAATGAGCAGTTCTTC
J: TRBJ2-1; D: TRBD2; size: .; V: TRBV5-4; CDR3: CASRPAGRESYNEQFF; DNA: TGTGCCAGCAGACCCGCGGGGCGGGAGTCCTACAATGAGCAGTTCTTC
J: TRBJ2-5; D: TRBD2; size: .; V: TRBV5-6; CDR3: CASSLAGRAQETQYF; DNA: TGTGCCAGCAGCTTGGCCGGGAGGGCCCAAGAGACCCAGTACTTC
J: TRBJ1-5; D: TRBD1; size: .; V: TRBV19; CDR3: CASSIVWDRGNQPQHF; DNA: TGTGCCAGTAGTATAGTATGGGACAGGGGAAATCAGCCCCAGCATTTT
J: TRBJ2-3; D: .; size: .; V: TRBV7-9; CDR3: CASSSGTHTDTQYF; DNA: TGTGCCAGCAGCTCGGGGACTCACACAGATACGCAGTATTTT
J: TRBJ2-3; D: .; size: .; V: TRBV27; CDR3: CASRLDSIRPTDTQYF; DNA: TGTGCCAGCAGACTCGACAGTATCCGCCCAACAGATACGCAGTATTTT
J: TRBJ2-2; D: .; size: once; V: TRBV19; CDR3: CASSIGFRGTGELFF; DNA: TGTGCCAGTAGTATAGGGTTCAGGGGAACCGGGGAGCTGTTTTTT
J: TRBJ2-3; D: .; size: .; V: TRBV5-4; CDR3: CASSFSGLGRTDTQYF; DNA: TGTGCCAGCAGCTTTAGCGGTCTGGGGAGGACAGATACGCAGTATTTT
J: TRBJ2-1; D: .; size: .; V: TRBV4-2; CDR3: CASSRNFNEQFF; DNA: TGTGCCAGCAGCAGAAACTTCAATGAGCAGTTCTTC
J: TRBJ1-4; D: TRBD1; size: .; V: TRBV7-6; CDR3: CASSLGQGAQKLFF; DNA: TGTGCCAGCAGCTTAGGGCAGGGGGCGCAAAAACTGTTTTTT
J: TRBJ2-3; D: TRBD1; size: .; V: TRBV19; CDR3: CASSRTGTGVRTDTQYF; DNA: TGTGCCAGTAGCCGCACCGGGACAGGGGTCCGCACAGATACGCAGTATTTT
J: TRBJ1-1; D: TRBD1; size: once; V: TRBV7-3; CDR3: CASSQQGGNTEAFF; DNA: TGTGCCAGCAGCCAACAGGGGGGGAACACTGAAGCTTTCTTT
J: TRBJ2-3; D: TRBD1; size: .; V: TRBV6-5; CDR3: CASAAGTGPDTQYF; DNA: TGTGCCAGCGCCGCCGGGACAGGACCAGATACGCAGTATTTT
J: TRBJ2-3; D: .; size: .; V: TRBV15; CDR3: CATSRAQEGTDTQYF; DNA: TGTGCCACCAGCAGAGCCCAGGAGGGTACGGATACGCAGTATTTT
J: TRBJ2-2; D: .; size: .; V: TRBV4-1; CDR3: CASSPRLDTGELFF; DNA: TGCGCCAGCAGCCCCCGGTTGGACACCGGGGAGCTGTTTTTT
J: TRBJ2-7; D: TRBD2; size: .; V: TRBV5-6; CDR3: CASSLGLAGVYEQYF; DNA: TGTGCCAGCAGCTTGGGACTAGCGGGAGTTTACGAGCAGTACTTC
J: TRBJ1-5; D: .; size: few; V: TRBV30; CDR3: CAWSHGGGSQPQHF; DNA: TGTGCCTGGAGTCACGGGGGTGGTAGTCAGCCCCAGCATTTT
J: TRBJ2-4; D: .; size: .; V: TRBV28; CDR3: CASSLFMGAGDIQYF; DNA: TGTGCCAGCAGTTTATTTATGGGGGCGGGGGACATTCAGTACTTC
J: TRBJ1-5; D: .; size: .; V: TRBV2; CDR3: CASRRRAINQPQHF; DNA: TGTGCCAGCAGGCGCAGGGCAATCAATCAGCCCCAGCATTTT
J: TRBJ2-3; D: .; size: .; V: TRBV7-3; CDR3: CASSLVEADTQYF; DNA: TGTGCCAGCAGCTTAGTAGAGGCAGATACGCAGTATTTT
J: TRBJ1-2; D: .; size: .; V: TRBV11-1; CDR3: CASSLPGPANYGYTF; DNA: TGTGCCAGCAGCTTACCAGGGCCCGCTAACTATGGCTACACCTTC
J: TRBJ2-2; D: TRBD2; size: .; V: TRBV27; CDR3: CASSLLLAGNTGELFF; DNA: TGTGCCAGCAGTTTACTTCTAGCGGGGAACACCGGGGAGCTGTTTTTT
J: TRBJ1-5; D: .; size: .; V: TRBV6-1; CDR3: CASSVSYQPQHF; DNA: TGTGCCAGCAGTGTGAGTTATCAGCCCCAGCATTTT
J: TRBJ2-3; D: TRBD1; size: .; V: TRBV28; CDR3: CAGGRQGRTDTQYF; DNA: TGTGCCGGGGGTCGACAGGGCCGCACAGATACGCAGTATTTT
J: TRBJ2-2; D: TRBD2; size: .; V: TRBV2; CDR3: CASKTSGSPSGELFF; DNA: TGTGCCAGCAAGACTAGCGGGAGTCCATCCGGGGAGCTGTTTTTT
J: TRBJ2-1; D: TRBD2; size: .; V: TRBV7-9; CDR3: CASSLAHLREGRNEQFF; DNA: TGTGCCAGCAGCTTAGCGCACCTGCGGGAGGGCAGGAATGAGCAGTTCTTC